The 4 T cell receptor beta chains reported below all come from one sample, sequenced in a study of blood T cell repertoires in COVID-19 (dated by TCRdb to about 2020). Libraries were made using the immunoSEQ multiplex PCR assay. TCRdb took this table from immuneACCESS and kept in-frame rearrangements with V and J called. Such tables lack part of the clones; where checked against another copy, unresolved V genes explain under half of the gap, and the rest is unexplained. For this sample there are over 70,000 clones; around 88% appear just once. Approximately 6.8% of the sample lies in the top ten. Material for sequencing was peripheral blood. The receptors shown here come from a woman of 80 years or more with acute or convalescent COVID-19.

This clone was recorded only once. The chain couples TRBV6-2 or TRBV6-3 to TRBJ1-4; possibly TRBD1 for D (6 bases). V dropped 2 bases and J dropped 17 bases, with 15 bases sitting between them. The CDR3 runs to 12 residues. Germline V gene data show CDR1 as MNHEY and CDR2 as SVGEGT. The CDR3: CASSYRNRDIFF. The CDR3, as DNA: TGTGCCAGCAGTTACAGGAACCGGGACATTTTTTTT.

This clone turned up a few times. The chain has TRBV5-1 and TRBJ2-1; possibly TRBD1 for D (6 bases). Deletions cut 0 bases from V and 5 bases from J, with 15 bases between. The germline V gene has CDR1 SGHRS and CDR2 YFSETQ. This CDR3 has 16 amino acids. The CDR3 here is CASSLAPPAGDNEQFF. CDR3 nucleotides: TGCGCCAGCAGCTTGGCCCCTCCAGCAGGGGACAATGAGCAGTTCTTC.

The chain uses TRBV5-6 and TRBJ1-2; D gene ambiguous. The germline V and J ends were trimmed by 4 bases and 4 bases, with 11 bases remaining between them. The CDR3 extends over 13 amino acids. Germline V gives CDR1 SGHDT, CDR2 YYEEEE. This CDR3 reads CASSTQDSYGYTF. The DNA for the CDR3 is TGTGCCAGCAGCACCCAGGATAGCTATGGCTACACCTTC.

The chain uses TRBV18 and TRBJ1-2; 7 bases map to TRBD1. Germline assignment: CDR1 KGHSH and CDR2 LQKENI. Losses at the gene ends were 0 bases for V and 1 base for J; bases not matched to a gene: 5. The CDR3 covers 16 residues. The CDR3 region has the DNA TGTGCCAGCTCACCACCTCCGGGACAGAATAACTATGGCTACACCTTC. As protein: CASSPPPGQNNYGYTF.